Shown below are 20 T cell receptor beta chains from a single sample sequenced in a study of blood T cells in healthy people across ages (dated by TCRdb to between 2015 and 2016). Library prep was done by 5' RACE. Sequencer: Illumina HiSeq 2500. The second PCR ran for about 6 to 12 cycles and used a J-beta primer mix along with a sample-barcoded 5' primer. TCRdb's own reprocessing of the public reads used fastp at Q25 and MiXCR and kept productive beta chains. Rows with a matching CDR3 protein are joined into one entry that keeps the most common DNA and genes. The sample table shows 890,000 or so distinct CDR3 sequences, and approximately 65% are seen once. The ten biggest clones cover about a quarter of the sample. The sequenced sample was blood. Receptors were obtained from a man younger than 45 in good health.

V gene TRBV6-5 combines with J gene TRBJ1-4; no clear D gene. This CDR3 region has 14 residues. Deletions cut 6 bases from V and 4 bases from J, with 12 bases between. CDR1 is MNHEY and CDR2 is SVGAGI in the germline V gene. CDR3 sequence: CASSPAGYNEKLFF. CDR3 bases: TGTGCCAGCAGCCCAGCAGGATATAATGAAAAACTGTTTTTT.

Here the CDR3 reads CASTKSGANVLTF. Written as DNA, the CDR3 is TGTGCCAGCACAAAATCTGGGGCCAACGTCCTGACTTTC. The chain links TRBV6-5 to TRBJ2-6; no clear D. Germline-derived CDR1 and CDR2 are MNHEY and SVGAGI. V was cut by 7 bases and J by 1 base, with 5 bases left in between. The CDR3 is made up of 13 amino acids.

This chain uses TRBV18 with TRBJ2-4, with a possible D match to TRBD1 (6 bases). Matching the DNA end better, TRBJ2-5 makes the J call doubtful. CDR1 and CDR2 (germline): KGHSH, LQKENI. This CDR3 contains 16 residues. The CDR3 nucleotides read TGTGCCAGCTCACGCAACAGGGTTAGGACGGGCGAGACCCAGTACTTC. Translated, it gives CASSRNRVRTGETQYF.

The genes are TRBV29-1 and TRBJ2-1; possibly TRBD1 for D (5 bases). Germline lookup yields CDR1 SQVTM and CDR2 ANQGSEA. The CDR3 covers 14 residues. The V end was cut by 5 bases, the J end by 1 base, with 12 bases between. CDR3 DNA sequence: TGCAGCGTTAGGGGCCGAGTATCCTACAATGAGCAGTTCTTC. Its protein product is CSVRGRVSYNEQFF.

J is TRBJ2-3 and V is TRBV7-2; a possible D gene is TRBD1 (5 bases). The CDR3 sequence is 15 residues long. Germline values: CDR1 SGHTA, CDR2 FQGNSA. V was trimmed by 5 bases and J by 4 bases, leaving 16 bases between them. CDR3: CASSPTMGPSDTQYF. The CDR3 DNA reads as TGTGCCAGCAGCCCCACTATGGGGCCATCAGATACGCAGTATTTT.

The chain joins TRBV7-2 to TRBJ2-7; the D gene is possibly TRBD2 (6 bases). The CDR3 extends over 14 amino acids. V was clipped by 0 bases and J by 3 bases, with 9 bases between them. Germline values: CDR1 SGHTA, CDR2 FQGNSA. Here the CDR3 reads CASSLAFGGYEQYF. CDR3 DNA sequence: TGTGCCAGCAGCTTAGCTTTCGGGGGCTACGAGCAGTACTTC.

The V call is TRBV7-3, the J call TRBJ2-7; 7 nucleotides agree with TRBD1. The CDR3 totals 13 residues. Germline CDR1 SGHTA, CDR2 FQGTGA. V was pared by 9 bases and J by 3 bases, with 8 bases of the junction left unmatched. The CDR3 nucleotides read TGTGCCAGTGCGACAGGGCACCGCTACGAGCAGTACTTC. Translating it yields CASATGHRYEQYF.

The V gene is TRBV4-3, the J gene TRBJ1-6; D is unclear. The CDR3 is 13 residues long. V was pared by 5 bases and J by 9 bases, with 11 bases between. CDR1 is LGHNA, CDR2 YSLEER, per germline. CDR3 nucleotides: TGCGCCAGCAGCACCCAGGCCGGTTCACCCCTCCACTTT. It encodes CASSTQAGSPLHF.

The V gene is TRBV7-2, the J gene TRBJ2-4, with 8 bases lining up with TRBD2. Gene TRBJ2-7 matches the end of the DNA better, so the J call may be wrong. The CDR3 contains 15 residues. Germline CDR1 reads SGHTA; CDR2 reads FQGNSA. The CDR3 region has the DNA TGTGCCAGCAGCTTAGGCGGGGGGCGCTTCTACGAGCAGTACTTC. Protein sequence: CASSLGGGRFYEQYF.

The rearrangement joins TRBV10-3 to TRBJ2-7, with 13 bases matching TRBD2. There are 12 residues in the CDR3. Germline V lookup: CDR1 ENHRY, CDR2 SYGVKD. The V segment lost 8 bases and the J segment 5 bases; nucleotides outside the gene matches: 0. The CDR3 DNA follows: TGTGCCATCGGGACTAGCGGGGACGAGCAGTACTTC. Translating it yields CAIGTSGDEQYF.

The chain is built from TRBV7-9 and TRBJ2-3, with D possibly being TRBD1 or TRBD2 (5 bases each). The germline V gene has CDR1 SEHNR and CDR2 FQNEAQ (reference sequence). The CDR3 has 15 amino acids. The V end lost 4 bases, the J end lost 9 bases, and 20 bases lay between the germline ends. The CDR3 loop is CASSSLINRDGTQYF. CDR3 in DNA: TGTGCCAGCAGCTCACTTATTAACCGGGACGGAACGCAGTATTTT. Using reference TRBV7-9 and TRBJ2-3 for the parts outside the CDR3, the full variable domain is DTGVSQNPRHKITKRGQNVTFRCDPISEHNRLYWYRQTLGQGPEFLTYFQNEAQLEKSRLLSDRFSAERPKGSFSTLEIQRTEQGDSAMYLCASSSLINRDGTQYFGPGTRLTVL.

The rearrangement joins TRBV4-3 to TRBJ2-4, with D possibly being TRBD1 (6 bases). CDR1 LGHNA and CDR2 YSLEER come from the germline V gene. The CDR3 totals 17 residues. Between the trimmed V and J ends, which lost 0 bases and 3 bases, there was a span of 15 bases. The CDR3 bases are TGCGCCAGCAGCCAAGAATCCCAGGGGAGAGGCAAAAACATTCAGTACTTC. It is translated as CASSQESQGRGKNIQYF.

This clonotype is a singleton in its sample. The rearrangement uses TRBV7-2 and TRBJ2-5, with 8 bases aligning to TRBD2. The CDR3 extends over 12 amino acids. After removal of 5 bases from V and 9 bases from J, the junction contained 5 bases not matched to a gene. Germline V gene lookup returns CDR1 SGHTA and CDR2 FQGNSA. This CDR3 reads CASSRSGGSQYF. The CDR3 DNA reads TGTGCCAGCAGCCGGAGCGGGGGCTCCCAGTACTTC. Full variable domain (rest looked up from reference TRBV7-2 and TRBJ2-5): GAGVSQSPSNKVTEKGKDVELRCDPISGHTALYWYRQSLGQGLEFLIYFQGNSAPDKSGLPSDRFSAERTGGSVSTLTIQRTQQEDSAVYLCASSRSGGSQYFGPGTRLLVL.

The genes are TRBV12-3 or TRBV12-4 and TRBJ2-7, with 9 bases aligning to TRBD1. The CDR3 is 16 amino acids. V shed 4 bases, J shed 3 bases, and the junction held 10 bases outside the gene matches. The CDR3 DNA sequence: TGTGCCAGCAGTTCTAACAGGGGGCAGCGGGTCTACGAGCAGTACTTC. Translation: CASSSNRGQRVYEQYF.

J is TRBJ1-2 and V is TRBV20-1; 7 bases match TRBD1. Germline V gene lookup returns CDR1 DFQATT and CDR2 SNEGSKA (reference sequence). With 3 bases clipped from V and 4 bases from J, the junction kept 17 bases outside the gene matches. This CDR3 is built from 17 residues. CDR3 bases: TGCAGTGCTAGGGAGACAGGGCAAAATGTAATGAGCTATGGCTACACCTTC. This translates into CSARETGQNVMSYGYTF.

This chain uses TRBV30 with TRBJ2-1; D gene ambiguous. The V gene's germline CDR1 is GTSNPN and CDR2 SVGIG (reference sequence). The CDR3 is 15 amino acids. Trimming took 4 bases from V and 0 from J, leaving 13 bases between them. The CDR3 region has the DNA TGTGCCTGGATGGGGATTTTAAGCTCCTACAATGAGCAGTTCTTC. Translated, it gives CAWMGILSSYNEQFF.

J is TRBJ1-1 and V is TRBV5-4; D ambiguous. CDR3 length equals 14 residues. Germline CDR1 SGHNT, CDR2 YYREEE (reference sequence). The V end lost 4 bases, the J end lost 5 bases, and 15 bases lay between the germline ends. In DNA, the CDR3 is TGTGCCAGCAGCCCTTTCTCGGGAGGGACTGAAGCTTTCTTT. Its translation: CASSPFSGGTEAFF.

The DNA of the CDR3 is TGTGCCAGCAGTTTTCGATCCGGTGAAGGGACCGAATATGGCTACACCTTC. Protein product: CASSFRSGEGTEYGYTF. The rearrangement links TRBV28 to TRBJ1-2; perhaps TRBD1 as D (5 bases). CDR3 size: 17 residues. Between the trimmed V and J ends, which lost 3 bases and 5 bases, there was a span of 22 bases. Germline CDR1 is MDHEN and CDR2 is SYDVKM.

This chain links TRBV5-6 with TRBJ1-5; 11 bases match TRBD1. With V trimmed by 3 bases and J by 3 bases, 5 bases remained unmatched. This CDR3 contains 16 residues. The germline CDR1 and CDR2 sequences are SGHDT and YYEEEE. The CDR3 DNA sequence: TGTGCCAGCAGCTCGGGGACAGGGGGGTACAATCAGCCCCAGCATTTT. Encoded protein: CASSSGTGGYNQPQHF.

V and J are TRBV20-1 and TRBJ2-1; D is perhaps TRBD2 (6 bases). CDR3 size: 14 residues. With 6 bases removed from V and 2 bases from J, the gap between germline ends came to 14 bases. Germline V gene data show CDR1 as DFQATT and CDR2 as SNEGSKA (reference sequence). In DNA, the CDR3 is TGCAGTGCACAAGGCCCGGGGGCCTACAATGAGCAGTTCTTC. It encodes CSAQGPGAYNEQFF.